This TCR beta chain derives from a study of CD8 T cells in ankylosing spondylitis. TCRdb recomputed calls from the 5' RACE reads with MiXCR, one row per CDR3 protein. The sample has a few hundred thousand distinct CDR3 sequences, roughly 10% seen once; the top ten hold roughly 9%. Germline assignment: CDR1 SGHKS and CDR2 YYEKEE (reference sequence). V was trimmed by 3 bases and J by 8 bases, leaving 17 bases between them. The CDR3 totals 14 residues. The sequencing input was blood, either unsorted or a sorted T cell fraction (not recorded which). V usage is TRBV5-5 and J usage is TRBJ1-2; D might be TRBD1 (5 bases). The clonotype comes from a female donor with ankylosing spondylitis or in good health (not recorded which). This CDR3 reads CASSYSIRDDGYTF. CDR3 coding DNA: TGTGCCAGCAGCTACTCGATCAGGGACGACGGCTACACCTTC.